This T cell receptor beta chain originates from a study of shared clonotypes between healthy human individuals. At the level of the study: Donor composition was a couple of women and three men, aged 18 to 49. There were three CD4 naive, three CD4 memory, two CD8 naive and one CD8 memory plates per donor.

CD45RO-negative, CCR7-positively selected cells formed the naive CD8 fraction, excluding terminally differentiated effector memory CD45RA+ cells. Repertoires were generated with immunoSEQ multiplex PCR, while TCRdb's copy carries only in-frame clones and drops some. In the table there are roughly 2,000,000 clones, just under 95% of which are singletons. CDR1 SQVTM and CDR2 ANQGSEA come from the germline V gene. With 1 base removed from V and 4 bases from J, the gap between germline ends came to 16 bases. The CDR3 is 15 amino acids. The TCR sequence derives from a man aged 18 to 29 in good health. Some clones in this sample may be carry-over from other donors' samples. The chain employs TRBV29-1 and TRBJ1-2; tentatively, D is TRBD1 (5 bases). The sample consisted of naive CD8+ T cells from PBMCs. DNA for the CDR3: TGCAGCGTTGAAGGTCAATTAGACAGTTTCTATGGCTACACCTTC. This translates into CSVEGQLDSFYGYTF.